This entry is about one TCR beta chain. Its antigen is not identified. This sample stems from a study of STAT5B mutations in CD4+ large granular lymphocyte leukemia. Looking at the study overall: The CDR3 'QG' motif was associated with a particular HLA allele among healthy donors.

Broader study findings: Patient CD4-sorted repertoires stayed more clonal than healthy ones after leukemic-clone removal. No patients shared main leukemic clonotypes, though around 24% appeared at low frequency elsewhere.

Healthy controls were blood donor buffy coats. Clones were read by immunoSEQ multiplex PCR, and TCRdb kept only the in-frame ones, dropping some. The sample includes about 30,000 clones, approximately 79% seen only once; the top ten take roughly 2%. The CDR3 totals 14 residues. Germline V lookup: CDR1 LNHDA, CDR2 SQIVND (reference sequence). V was clipped by 5 bases and J by 3 bases; unmatched bases: 3. The sample comprised CD4+ T cells from blood buffy coats. The rearrangement links TRBV19 to TRBJ2-2; 7 bases agree with TRBD2. This sequence originates from a human donor in good health. Here the CDR3 DNA reads TGTGCCAGTAGTCTGGGGGGGGACACCGGGGAGCTGTTTTTT. Amino acid sequence: CASSLGGDTGELFF.